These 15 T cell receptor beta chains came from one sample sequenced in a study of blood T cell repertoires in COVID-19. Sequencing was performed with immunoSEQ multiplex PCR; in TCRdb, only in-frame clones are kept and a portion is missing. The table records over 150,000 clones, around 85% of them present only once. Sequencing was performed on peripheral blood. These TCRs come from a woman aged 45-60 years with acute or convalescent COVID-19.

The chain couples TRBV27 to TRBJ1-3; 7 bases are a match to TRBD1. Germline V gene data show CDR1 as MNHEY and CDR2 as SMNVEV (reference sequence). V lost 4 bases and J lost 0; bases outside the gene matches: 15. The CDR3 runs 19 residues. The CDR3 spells CASSSAPGQKLFSGNTIYF. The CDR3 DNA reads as TGTGCCAGCAGTTCCGCTCCGGGACAGAAGCTTTTCTCTGGAAACACCATATATTTT.

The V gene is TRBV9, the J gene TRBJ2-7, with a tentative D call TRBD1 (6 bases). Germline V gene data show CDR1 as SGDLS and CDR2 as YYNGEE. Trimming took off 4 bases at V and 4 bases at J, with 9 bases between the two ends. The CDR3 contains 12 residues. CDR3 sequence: CASSSGQYEQYF. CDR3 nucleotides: TGTGCCAGCAGCTCCGGACAGTACGAGCAGTACTTC.

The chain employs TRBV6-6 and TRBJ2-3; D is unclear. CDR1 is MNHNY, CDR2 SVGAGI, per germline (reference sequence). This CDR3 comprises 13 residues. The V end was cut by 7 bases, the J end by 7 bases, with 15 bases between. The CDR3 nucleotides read TGTGCCAGCACCCTCCATGCGGCTAATACGCAGTATTTT. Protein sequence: CASTLHAANTQYF.

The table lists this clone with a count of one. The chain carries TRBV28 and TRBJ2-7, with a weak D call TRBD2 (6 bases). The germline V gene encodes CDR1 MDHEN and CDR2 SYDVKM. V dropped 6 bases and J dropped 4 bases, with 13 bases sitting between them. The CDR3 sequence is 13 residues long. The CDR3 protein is CASRRTTSYEQYF. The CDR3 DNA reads TGTGCCAGCAGAAGGACTACGTCTTACGAGCAGTACTTC. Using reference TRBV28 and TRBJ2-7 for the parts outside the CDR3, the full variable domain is DVKVTQSSRYLVKRTGEKVFLECVQDMDHENMFWYRQDPGLGLRLIYFSYDVKMKEKGDIPEGYSVSREKKERFSLILESASTNQTSMYLCASRRTTSYEQYFGPGTRLTVT.

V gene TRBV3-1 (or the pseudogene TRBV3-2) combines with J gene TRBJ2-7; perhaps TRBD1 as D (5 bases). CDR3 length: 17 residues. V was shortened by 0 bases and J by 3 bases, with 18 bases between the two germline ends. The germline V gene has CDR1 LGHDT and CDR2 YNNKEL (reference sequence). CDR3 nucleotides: TGTGCCAGCAGCCAAGACCCCCAGGGTCGTCTATTCTACGAGCAGTACTTC. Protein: CASSQDPQGRLFYEQYF.

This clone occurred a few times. The CDR3 DNA sequence: TGTGCCACCGCGGGACAGGGGGCCCACGAGCAGTACTTC. Its protein is CATAGQGAHEQYF. V gene TRBV2 combines with J gene TRBJ2-7; 12 bases align to TRBD1. V was pared by 10 bases and J by 5 bases, with 6 bases of the junction left unmatched. Germline lookup yields CDR1 SNHLY and CDR2 FYNNEI. This CDR3 contains 13 residues.

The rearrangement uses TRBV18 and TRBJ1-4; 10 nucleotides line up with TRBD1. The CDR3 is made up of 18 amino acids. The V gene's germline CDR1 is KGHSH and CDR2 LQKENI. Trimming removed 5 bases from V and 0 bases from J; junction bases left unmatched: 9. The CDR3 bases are TGTGCCAGCTCAATGGGACAGGGGTATTCGGCAACTAATGAAAAACTGTTTTTT. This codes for CASSMGQGYSATNEKLFF.

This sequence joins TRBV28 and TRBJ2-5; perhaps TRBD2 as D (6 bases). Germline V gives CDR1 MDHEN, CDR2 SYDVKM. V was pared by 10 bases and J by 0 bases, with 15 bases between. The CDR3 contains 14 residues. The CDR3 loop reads CATSDYSYQETQYF. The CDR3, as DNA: TGTGCCACTTCGGACTATTCGTACCAAGAGACCCAGTACTTC.

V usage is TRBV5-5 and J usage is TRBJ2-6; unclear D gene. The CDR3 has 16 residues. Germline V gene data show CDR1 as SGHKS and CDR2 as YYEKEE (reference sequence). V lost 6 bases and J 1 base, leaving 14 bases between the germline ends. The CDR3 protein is CASNGDFISGANVLTF. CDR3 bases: TGTGCCAGCAACGGAGATTTTATTTCTGGGGCCAACGTCCTGACTTTC. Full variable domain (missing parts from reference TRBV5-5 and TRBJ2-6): DAGVTQSPTHLIKTRGQQVTLRCSPISGHKSVSWYQQVLGQGPQFIFQYYEKEERGRGNFPDRFSARQFPNYSSELNVNALLLGDSALYLCASNGDFISGANVLTFGAGSRLTVL.

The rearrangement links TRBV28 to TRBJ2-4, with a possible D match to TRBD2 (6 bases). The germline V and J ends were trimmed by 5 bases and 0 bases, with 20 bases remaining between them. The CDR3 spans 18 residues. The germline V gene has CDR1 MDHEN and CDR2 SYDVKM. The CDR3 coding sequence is TGTGCCAGCAGTCCGATAAGACGGGGAGGTTTAGCCAAAAACATTCAGTACTTC. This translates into CASSPIRRGGLAKNIQYF.

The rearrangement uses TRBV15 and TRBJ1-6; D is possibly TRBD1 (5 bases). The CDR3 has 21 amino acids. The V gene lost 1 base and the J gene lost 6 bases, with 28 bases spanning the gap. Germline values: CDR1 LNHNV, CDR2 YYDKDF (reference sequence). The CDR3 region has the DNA TGTGCCACCAGCAGAGTGCGGAGGGGTCAGGTGGGGTCCGCCGGTAATTCACCCCTCCACTTT. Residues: CATSRVRRGQVGSAGNSPLHF.

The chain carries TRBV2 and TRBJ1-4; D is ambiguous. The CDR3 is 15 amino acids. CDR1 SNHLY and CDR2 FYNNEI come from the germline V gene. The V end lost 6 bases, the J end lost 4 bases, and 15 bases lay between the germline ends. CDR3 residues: CASRKAPTYNEKLFF. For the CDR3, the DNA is TGTGCCAGCAGAAAGGCCCCGACTTATAATGAAAAACTGTTTTTT.

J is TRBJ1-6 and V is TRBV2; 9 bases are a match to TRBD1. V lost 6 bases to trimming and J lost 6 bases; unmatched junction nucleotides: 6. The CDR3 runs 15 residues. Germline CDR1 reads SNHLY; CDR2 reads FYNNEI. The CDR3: CASSLQGAANSPLHF. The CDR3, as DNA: TGTGCCAGCAGCCTACAGGGGGCGGCTAATTCACCCCTCCACTTT.

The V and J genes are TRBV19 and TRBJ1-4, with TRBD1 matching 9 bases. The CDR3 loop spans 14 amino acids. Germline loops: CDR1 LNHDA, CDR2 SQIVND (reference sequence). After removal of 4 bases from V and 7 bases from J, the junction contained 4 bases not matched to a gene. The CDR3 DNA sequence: TGTGCCAGTAGTACACAGGGGGCCTTTGAAAAACTGTTTTTT. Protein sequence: CASSTQGAFEKLFF.

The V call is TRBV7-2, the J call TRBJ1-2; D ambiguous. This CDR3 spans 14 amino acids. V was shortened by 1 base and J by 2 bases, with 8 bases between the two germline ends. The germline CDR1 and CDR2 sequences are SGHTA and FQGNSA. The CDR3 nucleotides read TGTGCCAGCAGCTTAGAAGCGGGAAACTATGGCTACACCTTC. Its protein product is CASSLEAGNYGYTF.